Presented here are 30 T cell receptor beta chains from one specimen sequenced in a study of regulatory T cells in long-lasting Graves disease. Time point given: newly diagnosed GD, antithyroid drugs for less than 3 months. The TCR library was made from RNA extracted from PBMCs. Arm-PCR of CDR3 regions with iRepertoire HTBI primers generated TCR beta libraries. MiXCR, applied by TCRdb to the multiplex PCR reads, yields one record per CDR3 protein. Among about 500,000 distinct CDR3 sequences listed, more than 10% were seen once. The sample was also reused in another study, on T cells in Graves' hyperthyroidism and ophthalmopathy.

The source material was peripheral blood mononuclear cells (PBMCs), sampled at new diagnosis, from a patient treated with antithyroid drugs. These receptors were obtained from a woman aged 25 to 39 with Graves disease.

This clonotype was seen once. The rearrangement links TRBV11-3 to TRBJ2-1, with TRBD2 matching over 7 bases. The CDR3 extends over 15 amino acids. Germline V gene sequence: CDR1 SGHNT, CDR2 YENEEA. V gave up 5 bases and J gave up 8 bases; unmatched junction bases: 12. In DNA, the CDR3 is TGTGCCAGCAGCGAAAGATTCGGACTAGTCGATGAGCAGTTCTTC. Translation gives CASSERFGLVDEQFF.

This clonotype showed up many times. The V gene is TRBV7-2, the J gene TRBJ2-1, with TRBD2 identical over 10 bases. The CDR3 contains 15 residues. Germline CDR1 SGHTA, CDR2 FQGNSA. V gave up 4 bases and J gave up 4 bases; unmatched junction bases: 4. The CDR3 is CASSSQREGYNEQFF. The CDR3 DNA sequence: TGTGCCAGCAGCTCCCAGCGGGAGGGGTACAATGAGCAGTTCTTC.

This clonotype was counted a few times. The gene calls are TRBV2 and TRBJ2-3; D not resolved. Trimming removed 6 bases at V and 2 bases at J, with 12 bases between. Germline V CDR1 and CDR2: SNHLY, FYNNEI. The CDR3 extends over 14 amino acids. CDR3 residues: CASRKQDNTDTQYF. The CDR3 nucleotides read TGTGCCAGCAGGAAACAAGACAACACAGATACGCAGTATTTT.

This clonotype was recorded at least ten times. This chain joins TRBV15 and TRBJ1-1, with 11 bases lining up with TRBD1. There are 14 residues in the CDR3. The V segment lost 4 bases and the J segment 4 bases; nucleotides outside the gene matches: 2. Germline V gives CDR1 LNHNV, CDR2 YYDKDF (reference sequence). CDR3 sequence: CATSTGTGGTEAFF. CDR3 nucleotide sequence: TGTGCCACCAGCACCGGGACAGGGGGCACTGAAGCTTTCTTT.

This clonotype was recorded many times. The CDR3 region is CASSPWTSGSLGEQYF. The CDR3 bases are TGCGCCAGCAGCCCCTGGACTAGCGGGAGCTTGGGCGAGCAGTACTTC. The chain carries TRBV4-3 and TRBJ2-7; 13 bases match TRBD2. The J segment lost 6 bases and the V segment lost 4 bases, leaving 9 bases of the junction unmatched. Germline loops: CDR1 LGHNA, CDR2 YSLEER. This CDR3 is 16 amino acids long.

This clonotype was detected ten times or more. The rearrangement uses TRBV30 and TRBJ2-3, with no clear D. CDR3 size: 14 residues. The germline V and J ends were trimmed by 3 bases and 2 bases, with 12 bases remaining between them. Germline V gives CDR1 GTSNPN, CDR2 SVGIG (reference sequence). The CDR3 protein is CAWRRYQNTDTQYF. For the CDR3, the DNA is TGTGCCTGGAGACGGTACCAGAACACAGATACGCAGTATTTT.

In this sample, this clonotype turned up many times. J is TRBJ1-2 and V is TRBV2, with TRBD1 as a possible D gene (5 bases). Trimming left V 6 bases short and J 8 bases short, with 13 bases between. CDR1 is SNHLY and CDR2 is FYNNEI in the germline V gene. CDR3 size: 12 residues. The chain's CDR3 is CASSEGRRGYTF. The CDR3 bases are TGTGCCAGCAGCGAGGGGAGGAGGGGCTACACCTTC.

The chain recombines TRBV5-4 with TRBJ1-2, with 8 bases lining up with TRBD1. J was trimmed by 8 bases and V by 3 bases; bases with no gene match: 12. Germline CDR1 reads SGHNT; CDR2 reads YYREEE (reference sequence). This CDR3 has 15 residues. The CDR3 spells CASSSAMTGVRGYTF. CDR3 nucleotides: TGTGCCAGCAGCTCCGCCATGACAGGGGTGAGAGGCTACACCTTC.

This clonotype came up many times. The rearrangement uses TRBV2 and TRBJ1-1, with 8 bases identical to TRBD1. The CDR3 covers 14 residues. V gave up 6 bases and J gave up 4 bases; unmatched junction bases: 7. Germline V gene sequence: CDR1 SNHLY, CDR2 FYNNEI. The CDR3 sequence is CASSVTGGSTEAFF. As DNA, the CDR3 is TGTGCCAGCAGCGTTACAGGGGGGAGCACTGAAGCTTTCTTT.

The chain recombines TRBV4-2 with TRBJ1-1, with TRBD1 matching over 8 bases. Germline V CDR1 and CDR2: LGHNA, YNFKEQ. Losses at the gene ends were 2 bases for V and 6 bases for J; bases not matched to a gene: 14. This CDR3 has 17 residues. CDR3 loop: CASSQSSTGDRGPEAFF. Written as DNA, the CDR3 is TGTGCCAGCAGCCAATCTTCGACAGGGGACCGTGGCCCTGAAGCTTTCTTT.

This clonotype was seen a few times. This chain links TRBV29-1 with TRBJ2-5; 8 bases line up with TRBD1. CDR1 is SQVTM, CDR2 ANQGSEA, per germline. The CDR3 is made up of 14 amino acids. J was trimmed by 5 bases and V by 6 bases; bases with no gene match: 11. This chain's CDR3 is CSVPGQGIGETQYF. CDR3 nucleotides: TGCAGCGTACCCGGACAGGGAATAGGGGAGACCCAGTACTTC.

This clonotype was counted at least ten times. The genes are TRBV6-5 and TRBJ1-2, with 10 bases lining up with TRBD1. Germline trimming cut 4 bases from V and 4 bases from J; bases unmatched to any gene: 6. This CDR3 has 15 residues. Per germline, CDR1 MNHEY and CDR2 SVGAGI. Written as DNA, the CDR3 is TGTGCCAGCAGTTTAAGACAGGGGGCTCCCTATGGCTACACCTTC. Protein sequence: CASSLRQGAPYGYTF.

This clonotype was counted between two and nine times. The chain uses TRBV6-2 or TRBV6-3 and TRBJ2-7; tentatively, D is TRBD2 (7 bases). Between the trimmed V and J ends, which lost 5 bases and 4 bases, there was a span of 24 bases. Per germline, CDR1 MNHEY and CDR2 SVGEGT. There are 17 residues in the CDR3. The CDR3 nucleotides read TGTGCCAGCAGTGAAATCCTAGGGGGGGTCCGAGATTACGAGCAGTACTTC. Amino acid sequence: CASSEILGGVRDYEQYF.

This clonotype occurred many times. This rearrangement joins TRBV29-1 to TRBJ1-1; TRBD1 is a possible D gene (5 bases). Trimming stripped 4 bases from V and 5 bases from J, with 17 bases between. This CDR3 spans 14 amino acids. Germline assignment: CDR1 SQVTM and CDR2 ANQGSEA. The chain's CDR3 is CSVVELDIRTEAFF. DNA of the CDR3: TGCAGCGTTGTGGAATTGGACATTCGGACTGAAGCTTTCTTT.

This clonotype has just a few counts. The rearrangement links TRBV11-3 to TRBJ2-1; D ambiguous. The V gene lost 5 bases and the J gene lost 1 base, with 9 bases spanning the gap. CDR1 and CDR2 (germline): SGHNT, YENEEA. The CDR3 runs to 14 residues. CDR3 sequence: CASSASDSYNEQFF. CDR3 nucleotide sequence: TGTGCCAGCAGCGCAAGTGATTCCTACAATGAGCAGTTCTTC.

This chain links TRBV5-5 with TRBJ2-1, with D possibly TRBD2 on 5 matching bases. The ends were cut back, 3 bases at V and 4 bases at J, with 11 bases in the middle. CDR3 length equals 14 residues. Germline V lookup: CDR1 SGHKS, CDR2 YYEKEE (reference sequence). This chain's CDR3 is CASSSWRRYNEQFF. DNA of the CDR3: TGTGCCAGCAGCTCGTGGAGGCGTTACAATGAGCAGTTCTTC.

This clonotype was counted many times. The V and J genes are TRBV7-9 and TRBJ1-2; the D gene is possibly TRBD1 (5 bases). The V gene's germline CDR1 is SEHNR and CDR2 FQNEAQ (reference sequence). V lost 3 bases, J lost 4 bases, and 15 bases lay in between. The CDR3 spans 15 residues. The CDR3: CASSLATTVPYGYTF. As DNA, the CDR3 is TGTGCCAGCAGCTTGGCGACGACAGTACCCTATGGCTACACCTTC.

This clonotype is a singleton in its sample. The rearrangement links TRBV30 to TRBJ2-1; TRBD1 matches at 8 bases. CDR3 length: 13 amino acids. Germline trimming cut 3 bases from V and 6 bases from J; bases unmatched to any gene: 4. Germline-derived CDR1 and CDR2 are GTSNPN and SVGIG (reference sequence). The CDR3 bases are TGTGCCTGGAGCGGGACAGGTCTCAATGAGCAGTTCTTC. It yields the protein CAWSGTGLNEQFF.

The CDR3 protein is CASSYGGPAYEQYF. DNA for the CDR3: TGTGCCAGCAGTTACGGGGGGCCCGCCTACGAGCAGTACTTC. The chain couples TRBV6-2 or TRBV6-3 to TRBJ2-7; TRBD1 or TRBD2 may be the D gene (6 bases each). CDR1 is MNHEY and CDR2 is SVGEGT in the germline V gene. The CDR3 extends over 14 amino acids. Trimming took off 2 bases at V and 2 bases at J, with 10 bases between the two ends.

This clonotype turned up a few times. This rearrangement joins TRBV5-1 to TRBJ1-1, with D hard to call. Trimming took 0 bases from V and 4 from J, leaving 10 bases between them. Germline V CDR1 and CDR2: SGHRS, YFSETQ. There are 14 residues in the CDR3. The CDR3, as DNA: TGCGCCAGCAGCTTGGACCCAGTTTCCACTGAAGCTTTCTTT. This gives the protein CASSLDPVSTEAFF.

The sample holds a few counts of this clonotype. The chain couples TRBV5-1 to TRBJ2-2; D may correspond to TRBD1 or TRBD2 (5 bases each). The CDR3 covers 19 residues. Germline CDR1 and CDR2: SGHRS and YFSETQ. V gave up 1 base and J gave up 0 bases, with 19 bases separating them. The CDR3 loop reads CASSLSSLRDPTNTGELFF. The CDR3 DNA reads TGCGCCAGCAGCTTGAGCTCCCTGAGGGACCCGACGAACACCGGGGAGCTGTTTTTT.

This clonotype has ten or more counts. The chain couples TRBV18 to TRBJ1-4; D is perhaps TRBD1 (6 bases). V was pared by 6 bases and J by 8 bases, with 13 bases between. Germline CDR1 is KGHSH and CDR2 is LQKENI. This CDR3 contains 13 residues. The CDR3, as DNA: TGTGCCAGCTCCCGGGACATACACGAAAAACTGTTTTTT. The encoded protein is CASSRDIHEKLFF.

V is TRBV12-3 or TRBV12-4 and J is TRBJ2-7, with D tentatively TRBD1 or TRBD2 (5 bases each). The CDR3 runs 14 residues. Trimming cost V 3 bases and J 2 bases, with 11 bases left between them. The CDR3 here is CASSLFRGPYEQYF. The CDR3 bases are TGTGCCAGCAGTTTGTTCCGGGGACCCTACGAGCAGTACTTC.

The chain is built from TRBV20-1 and TRBJ2-3; 8 bases are a match to TRBD1. The CDR3 has 15 amino acids. V lost 5 bases to trimming and J lost 4 bases; unmatched junction nucleotides: 11. The germline CDR1 and CDR2 sequences are DFQATT and SNEGSKA (reference sequence). The CDR3 sequence is CSAPRQGNLADTQYF. CDR3 in DNA: TGCAGTGCTCCGAGACAGGGGAATTTGGCAGATACGCAGTATTTT.

This clonotype showed up many times. This chain connects TRBV2 to TRBJ1-5; TRBD1 is a possible D gene (6 bases). The CDR3 covers 15 residues. Germline assignment: CDR1 SNHLY and CDR2 FYNNEI. Trimming stripped 5 bases from V and 3 bases from J, with 14 bases between. The CDR3 sequence is CASSSQGRDNQPQHF. CDR3 coding DNA: TGTGCCAGCAGTTCACAGGGTCGAGACAATCAGCCCCAGCATTTT.

There are many counts of this clonotype. The chain employs TRBV30 and TRBJ1-5; D might be TRBD1 (5 bases). V gave up 3 bases and J gave up 0 bases, with 15 bases separating them. The CDR3 contains 16 residues. Germline CDR1 GTSNPN, CDR2 SVGIG (reference sequence). This CDR3 is CAWSRSRDRSNQPQHF. The CDR3, as DNA: TGTGCCTGGAGCCGTAGCCGGGACCGTAGCAATCAGCCCCAGCATTTT. Variable domain in full (rest from reference TRBV30 and TRBJ1-5): SQTIHQWPATLVQPVGSPLSLECTVEGTSNPNLYWYRQAAGRGLQLLFYSVGIGQISSEVPQNLSASRPQDRQFILSSKKLLLSDSGFYLCAWSRSRDRSNQPQHFGDGTRLSIL.

This clonotype was detected ten times or more. The chain is built from TRBV11-3 and TRBJ2-1; D is ambiguous. This CDR3 has 14 residues. V lost 5 bases and J 9 bases, leaving 17 bases between the germline ends. The V gene's germline CDR1 is SGHNT and CDR2 YENEEA. In DNA form, the CDR3 reads TGTGCCAGCAGCCCGTCGACCGGACCCGGTGAGCAGTTCTTC. Translated, it gives CASSPSTGPGEQFF. The whole variable domain, filled in from reference TRBV11-3 and TRBJ2-1, reads EAGVVQSPRYKIIEKKQPVAFWCNPISGHNTLYWYLQNLGQGPELLIRYENEEAVDDSQLPKDRFSAERLKGVDSTLKIQPAELGDSAVYLCASSPSTGPGEQFFGPGTRLTVL.

This clonotype was detected many times. The chain employs TRBV7-9 and TRBJ2-7; D not resolved. The V gene lost 6 bases and the J gene lost 0 bases, with 9 bases spanning the gap. Per the germline V gene, CDR1 is SEHNR and CDR2 is FQNEAQ (reference sequence). This CDR3 has 13 residues. This CDR3 is CASSRAYSYEQYF. The CDR3 nucleotides read TGTGCCAGCAGTAGGGCTTACTCCTACGAGCAGTACTTC.

V and J are TRBV27 and TRBJ1-4, with D unclear. Germline CDR1 reads MNHEY; CDR2 reads SMNVEV (reference sequence). The CDR3 has 14 amino acids. Between the trimmed V and J ends, which lost 9 bases and 1 base, there was a span of 12 bases. The CDR3 nucleotides are TGTGCCAGAAAGGGATGGGGAACTAATGAAAAACTGTTTTTT. Its protein product is CARKGWGTNEKLFF.

The CDR3 DNA is TGTGCCAGCAGCTCAGAATACAGGGGAACTGAAGCTTTCTTT. As protein: CASSSEYRGTEAFF. The rearrangement joins TRBV7-9 to TRBJ1-1; 7 nucleotides match TRBD1. J lost 5 bases, V lost 4 bases, and 7 bases had no gene match. Germline V gives CDR1 SEHNR, CDR2 FQNEAQ (reference sequence). The CDR3 runs to 14 residues.